The next 30 T cell receptor beta chains were all read from a single sample in a study of blood T cell repertoires in COVID-19. Generated by immunoSEQ multiplex PCR, the TCRdb table keeps only in-frame clones and is missing some. The sample lists about 120,000 clones, more than 60% occurring once. Sequencing input: peripheral blood. These receptors originate from a man over 45 with acute or convalescent COVID-19.

The chain is built from TRBV5-1 and TRBJ1-3; a weak D match, TRBD1 (6 bases). The CDR3 extends over 15 amino acids. Trimming shortened V by 2 bases and J by 0 bases, and 9 bases separated the two germline ends. Per the germline V gene, CDR1 is SGHRS and CDR2 is YFSETQ. The CDR3 loop reads CASSFGQSSGNTIYF. Written as DNA, the CDR3 is TGCGCCAGCAGCTTCGGACAGAGCTCTGGAAACACCATATATTTT.

This clone was found many times. The chain is built from TRBV7-9 and TRBJ2-1; 10 positions agree with TRBD2. Germline V gene sequence: CDR1 SEHNR, CDR2 FQNEAQ (reference sequence). The CDR3 is 15 amino acids. Unmatched junction bases numbered 10, after V lost 5 bases and J lost 9 bases. The CDR3 spells CASSRILLAGREQFF. CDR3 nucleotides: TGTGCCAGCAGCCGTATTCTACTAGCGGGACGTGAGCAGTTCTTC.

The chain uses TRBV5-1 and TRBJ1-3; D may be TRBD1 (5 bases). Trimming took 4 bases from V and 0 from J, leaving 14 bases between them. The length of the CDR3 is 16 residues. Germline V gene lookup returns CDR1 SGHRS and CDR2 YFSETQ. The CDR3 region has the DNA TGCGCCAGCAGCCCCCGGGTGGGACTCTCTGGAAACACCATATATTTT. Its protein product is CASSPRVGLSGNTIYF.

This chain uses TRBV6-6 with TRBJ2-7, with 8 bases fitting TRBD1. The germline V gene has CDR1 MNHNY and CDR2 SVGAGI (reference sequence). This CDR3 is built from 15 residues. J gave up 0 bases and V 2 bases, and 3 bases lay outside the gene matches. Written as DNA, the CDR3 is TGTGCCAGCAGTTACGAGGGACAGGCCTCCTACGAGCAGTACTTC. Translating gives CASSYEGQASYEQYF.

The chain has TRBV10-2 and TRBJ1-3; unclear D gene. The CDR3 length is 14 residues. V was trimmed by 2 bases and J by 0 bases, leaving 5 bases between them. Germline V gene sequence: CDR1 WSHSY, CDR2 SAAADI. CDR3 amino acids: CASSETVSGNTIYF. CDR3 sequence (DNA): TGCGCCAGCAGTGAGACAGTCTCTGGAAACACCATATATTTT.

DNA of the CDR3: TGTGCCACCAGAGGGGGGGGGCAGGATGAGCAGTTCTTC. Translation gives CATRGGGQDEQFF. The chain carries TRBV15 and TRBJ2-1; possibly TRBD2 for D (7 bases). Deletions cut 6 bases from V and 8 bases from J, with 14 bases between. The CDR3 runs 13 residues. Germline loops: CDR1 LNHNV, CDR2 YYDKDF (reference sequence).

The chain combines TRBV11-2 with TRBJ1-3; D is undetermined. V was pared by 1 base and J by 2 bases, with 6 bases between. Germline V gene data show CDR1 as SGHAT and CDR2 as FQNNGV. The CDR3 consists of 14 residues. The CDR3 spells CASSLGTAGNTIYF. For the CDR3, the DNA is TGTGCCAGCAGCTTAGGTACAGCTGGAAACACCATATATTTT.

V is TRBV6-1 and J is TRBJ2-1; TRBD2 matches 9 bases. The germline V gene encodes CDR1 MNHNS and CDR2 SASEGT. Germline trimming cut 2 bases from V and 10 bases from J; bases unmatched to any gene: 6. The CDR3 length is 14 residues. The CDR3 nucleotides read TGTGCCAGCAGTGAACGGCGGGAGGGCCTAGAGCAGTTCTTC. It translates to CASSERREGLEQFF.

The chain has TRBV19 and TRBJ1-5, with 12 bases that match TRBD1. Trimming cost V 5 bases and J 7 bases; bases outside gene matches: 6. The CDR3 length is 15 residues. Germline lookup yields CDR1 LNHDA and CDR2 SQIVND (reference sequence). The DNA of the CDR3 is TGTGCCAGTAGTCGGGACAGGGGGCTGGTCCAGCCCCAGCATTTT. Amino acid sequence: CASSRDRGLVQPQHF.

The rearrangement uses TRBV6-1 and TRBJ1-2, with D tentatively TRBD1 (6 bases). The CDR3 spans 16 residues. Trimming cost V 6 bases and J 4 bases, with 21 bases left between them. Germline-derived CDR1 and CDR2 are MNHNS and SASEGT. CDR3 bases: TGTGCCAGCAGGGAATACAGTCAGGGGACGGGCTATGGCTACACCTTC. It is translated as CASREYSQGTGYGYTF.

The genes are TRBV19 and TRBJ2-1; D perhaps matches TRBD2 (5 bases). Trimming pared 3 bases from V and 6 bases from J, leaving 12 bases between. CDR1 and CDR2 (germline): LNHDA, SQIVND (reference sequence). This CDR3 has 14 amino acids. The CDR3 sequence: CASSINSRVNEQFF. The CDR3 region has the DNA TGTGCCAGTAGTATTAATTCGCGGGTCAATGAGCAGTTCTTC.

The V call is TRBV24-1, the J call TRBJ2-1; 10 bases align to TRBD1. The CDR3 loop spans 17 amino acids. CDR1 and CDR2 from the germline V gene are KGHDR and SFDVKD. V was pared by 4 bases and J by 4 bases, with 9 bases of the junction left unmatched. CDR3 protein: CATSDSSGDRGYNEQFF. The DNA of the CDR3 is TGTGCCACCAGTGACTCCTCTGGGGACAGGGGATACAATGAGCAGTTCTTC.

The table lists this clone with a count of one. This chain links TRBV5-1 with TRBJ1-2; 9 bases fit TRBD1. Germline V gene lookup returns CDR1 SGHRS and CDR2 YFSETQ. This CDR3 comprises 14 residues. Trimming at V came to 3 bases and at J to 5 bases, leaving 5 bases not matched to a gene. CDR3 amino acids: CASSSGQGEYGYTF. CDR3 DNA sequence: TGCGCCAGCAGCTCGGGACAGGGAGAGTATGGCTACACCTTC. Full variable domain (missing parts from reference TRBV5-1 and TRBJ1-2): KAGVTQTPRYLIKTRGQQVTLSCSPISGHRSVSWYQQTPGQGLQFLFEYFSETQRNKGNFPGRFSGRQFSNSRSEMNVSTLELGDSALYLCASSSGQGEYGYTFGSGTRLTVV.

In its sample, this clone was seen a few times. The V gene is TRBV27, the J gene TRBJ2-3, with 7 bases matching TRBD2. Germline V lookup: CDR1 MNHEY, CDR2 SMNVEV (reference sequence). This CDR3 is 14 amino acids long. J gave up 5 bases and V 2 bases, and 4 bases lay outside the gene matches. The CDR3 is CASSLAGVGDTQYF. CDR3 in DNA: TGTGCCAGCAGTTTAGCGGGGGTGGGAGATACGCAGTATTTT.

The chain joins TRBV29-1 to TRBJ2-7; no clear D. The V end was cut by 6 bases, the J end by 5 bases, with 11 bases between. CDR1 and CDR2 (germline): SQVTM, ANQGSEA. The CDR3 has 11 residues. CDR3 protein: CSVVQTNEQYF. The CDR3 nucleotides are TGCAGCGTAGTACAGACCAACGAGCAGTACTTC.

This chain joins TRBV15 and TRBJ1-1; TRBD1 agrees at 8 bases. With 3 bases clipped from V and 4 bases from J, the junction kept 1 base outside the gene matches. Germline loops: CDR1 LNHNV, CDR2 YYDKDF (reference sequence). This CDR3 has 13 amino acids. CDR3 sequence: CATSSTGGTEAFF. The CDR3, as DNA: TGTGCCACCAGCAGCACAGGGGGCACTGAAGCTTTCTTT.

Only a few counts were recorded for this clone. The J gene is TRBJ2-5, the V gene TRBV6-6, with 11 nucleotides matching TRBD2. This CDR3 region has 14 residues. Germline CDR1 reads MNHNY; CDR2 reads SVGAGI (reference sequence). J gave up 5 bases and V 7 bases, and 6 bases lay outside the gene matches. The CDR3 is CASNSGGAWETQYF. CDR3 nucleotide sequence: TGTGCCAGCAATAGCGGGGGGGCCTGGGAGACCCAGTACTTC.

The rearrangement uses TRBV27 and TRBJ2-2; D perhaps matches TRBD1 (6 bases). Germline V gene lookup returns CDR1 MNHEY and CDR2 SMNVEV (reference sequence). The V and J ends lost 8 bases and 8 bases respectively, with 18 bases between them. CDR3 length equals 14 residues. The CDR3 protein is CASSPGVLWGELFF. Here the CDR3 DNA reads TGTGCCAGCTCCCCAGGGGTTCTGTGGGGGGAGCTGTTTTTT.

The chain employs TRBV20-1 and TRBJ2-3; 8 positions match TRBD1. The V and J ends lost 3 bases and 3 bases, in that order; junction bases with no gene match: 2. The CDR3 runs 13 residues. The germline gives CDR1 DFQATT, CDR2 SNEGSKA (reference sequence). CDR3: CSASTGGTDTQYF. DNA of the CDR3: TGCAGTGCTAGTACAGGGGGAACAGATACGCAGTATTTT.

This clone was counted once. The chain combines TRBV7-3 with TRBJ2-6; no definite D call. The length of the CDR3 is 15 residues. Deletions cut 4 bases from V and 2 bases from J, with 9 bases between. CDR1 is SGHTA and CDR2 is FQGTGA in the germline V gene. As DNA, the CDR3 is TGTGCCAGCAGCTCCCTAGAGGCTGGGGCCAACGTCCTGACTTTC. Translation: CASSSLEAGANVLTF.

This CDR3 is CASSPLRQGFYEQYF. CDR3 DNA: TGTGCCAGCTCCCCGCTTAGACAGGGGTTCTACGAGCAGTACTTC. This chain joins TRBV18 and TRBJ2-7, with TRBD1 identical over 8 bases. Germline V gene data show CDR1 as KGHSH and CDR2 as LQKENI. V gave up 6 bases and J gave up 3 bases; unmatched junction bases: 10. The CDR3 has 15 amino acids.

The chain recombines TRBV3-1 (or the pseudogene TRBV3-2) with TRBJ1-1; a weak D match, TRBD1 (5 bases). CDR1 is LGHDT, CDR2 YNNKEL, per germline (reference sequence). Trimming shortened V by 0 bases and J by 3 bases, and 8 bases separated the two germline ends. The CDR3 is 14 residues long. The DNA for the CDR3 is TGTGCCAGCAGCCAAGACCAGGGCTACACTGAAGCTTTCTTT. Its translation: CASSQDQGYTEAFF.

The genes are TRBV6-4 and TRBJ2-7; the D gene is possibly TRBD1 (6 bases). The CDR3 sequence is 15 residues long. The V and J ends lost 4 bases and 5 bases respectively, with 18 bases between them. CDR1 is MRHNA, CDR2 SNTAGT, per germline. The CDR3 sequence: CASSAVAGEGNEQYF. The CDR3 DNA follows: TGTGCCAGCAGTGCGGTGGCAGGGGAAGGGAACGAGCAGTACTTC.

This clone appeared once. Here the CDR3 reads CASSYFRETQYF. The CDR3 bases are TGCGCCAGCAGCTATTTTAGAGAGACCCAGTACTTC. This chain links TRBV5-1 with TRBJ2-5; no firm D call. Trimming removed 3 bases from V and 4 bases from J, with 7 bases in between. Germline CDR1 is SGHRS and CDR2 is YFSETQ. The CDR3 length is 12 residues.

The rearrangement joins TRBV10-3 to TRBJ2-2; 9 bases agree with TRBD2. Per germline, CDR1 ENHRY and CDR2 SYGVKD. V lost 7 bases, J lost 2 bases, and 2 bases stayed unmatched. The CDR3 sequence is 14 residues long. The CDR3, as DNA: TGTGCCATCAATAGCGGGGGCAACACCGGGGAGCTGTTTTTT. It specifies CAINSGGNTGELFF.

The chain has TRBV7-3 and TRBJ1-2; D may be TRBD1 (5 bases). The CDR3 loop spans 13 amino acids. V gave up 6 bases and J gave up 9 bases, with 17 bases separating them. Per germline, CDR1 SGHTA and CDR2 FQGTGA. DNA for the CDR3: TGTGCCAGCAGTAAAGAGGTGGGGCTCAGCTACACCTTC. Translation gives CASSKEVGLSYTF.

CDR3 sequence (DNA): TGTGCCAGCAGCCCCGGAACAGGGGGCAACTATGGCTACACCTTC. As protein: CASSPGTGGNYGYTF. This chain links TRBV3-1 (or the pseudogene TRBV3-2) with TRBJ1-2; 9 bases match TRBD1. Trimming removed 4 bases from V and 2 bases from J; junction bases left unmatched: 5. The germline V gene has CDR1 LGHDT and CDR2 YNNKEL (reference sequence). CDR3 length equals 15 residues.

This clone has a single count. The chain carries TRBV5-4 and TRBJ2-1, with a tentative D call TRBD2 (6 bases). The ends were cut back, 1 base at V and 8 bases at J, with 16 bases in the middle. Germline V gene lookup returns CDR1 SGHNT and CDR2 YYREEE (reference sequence). The CDR3 extends over 15 amino acids. CDR3 protein: CASSLKVLGEDEQFF. CDR3 DNA: TGTGCCAGCAGCTTGAAAGTACTGGGGGAGGATGAGCAGTTCTTC.

V usage is TRBV10-2 and J usage is TRBJ1-5; D perhaps matches TRBD1 (5 bases). CDR1 is WSHSY and CDR2 is SAAADI in the germline V gene. V was cut by 6 bases and J by 2 bases, with 8 bases left in between. The CDR3 contains 13 residues. The CDR3 nucleotides read TGCGCCAGCAGCGACAGTGGCAATCAGCCCCAGCATTTT. Protein sequence: CASSDSGNQPQHF.

V and J are TRBV5-1 and TRBJ1-1; no clear D. V was cut by 4 bases and J by 6 bases, with 13 bases left in between. CDR1 is SGHRS and CDR2 is YFSETQ in the germline V gene. CDR3 size: 13 residues. The CDR3 reads CASSPVRDSEAFF. As DNA, the CDR3 is TGCGCCAGCAGCCCTGTGCGTGATTCTGAAGCTTTCTTT.